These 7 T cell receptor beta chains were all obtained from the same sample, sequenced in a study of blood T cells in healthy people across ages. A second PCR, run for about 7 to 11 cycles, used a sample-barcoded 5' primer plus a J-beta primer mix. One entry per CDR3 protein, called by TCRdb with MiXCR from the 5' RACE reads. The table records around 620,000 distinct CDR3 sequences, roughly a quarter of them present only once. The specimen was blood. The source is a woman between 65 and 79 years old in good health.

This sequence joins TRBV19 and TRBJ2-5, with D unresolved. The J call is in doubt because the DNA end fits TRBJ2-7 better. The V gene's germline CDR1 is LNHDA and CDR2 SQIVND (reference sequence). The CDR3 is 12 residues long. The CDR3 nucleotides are TGTGCCAGTAGTGTTCCTCCCTACGAGCAGTACTTC. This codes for CASSVPPYEQYF.

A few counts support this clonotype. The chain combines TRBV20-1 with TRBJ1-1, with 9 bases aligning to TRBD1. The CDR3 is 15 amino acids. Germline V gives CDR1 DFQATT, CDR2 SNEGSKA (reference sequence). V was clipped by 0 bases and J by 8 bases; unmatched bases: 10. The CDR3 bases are TGCAGTGCTAGAGATGGGACAGGGTATTGGCAAGAAGCTTTCTTT. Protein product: CSARDGTGYWQEAFF.

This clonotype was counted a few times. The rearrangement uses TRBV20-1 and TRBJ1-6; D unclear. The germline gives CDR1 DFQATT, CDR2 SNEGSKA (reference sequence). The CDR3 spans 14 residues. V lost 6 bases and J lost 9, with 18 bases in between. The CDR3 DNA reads TGCAGTGCCCGATCTGGAGGGCAGAGTTCACCCCTCCACTTT. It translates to CSARSGGQSSPLHF.

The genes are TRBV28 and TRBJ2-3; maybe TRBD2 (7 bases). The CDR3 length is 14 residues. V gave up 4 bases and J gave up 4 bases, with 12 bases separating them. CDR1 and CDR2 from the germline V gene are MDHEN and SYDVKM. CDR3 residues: CASSSPGGSDTQYF. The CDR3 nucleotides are TGTGCCAGCAGTTCACCGGGGGGCTCAGATACGCAGTATTTT. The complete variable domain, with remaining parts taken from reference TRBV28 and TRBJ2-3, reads DVKVTQSSRYLVKRTGEKVFLECVQDMDHENMFWYRQDPGLGLRLIYFSYDVKMKEKGDIPEGYSVSREKKERFSLILESASTNQTSMYLCASSSPGGSDTQYFGPGTRLTVL.

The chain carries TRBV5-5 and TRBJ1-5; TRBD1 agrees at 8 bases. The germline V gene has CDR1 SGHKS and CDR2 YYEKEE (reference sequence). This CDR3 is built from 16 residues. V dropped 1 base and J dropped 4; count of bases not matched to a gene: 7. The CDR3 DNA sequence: TGTGCCAGCAGCTTGCAGGGGGCGCCGTATAATCAGCCCCAGCATTTT. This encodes CASSLQGAPYNQPQHF.

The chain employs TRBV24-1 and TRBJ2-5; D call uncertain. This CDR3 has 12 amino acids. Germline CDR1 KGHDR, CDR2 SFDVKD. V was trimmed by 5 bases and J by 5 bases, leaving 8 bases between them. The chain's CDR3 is CATSGPAETQYF. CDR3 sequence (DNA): TGTGCCACCAGTGGCCCGGCGGAGACCCAGTACTTC.

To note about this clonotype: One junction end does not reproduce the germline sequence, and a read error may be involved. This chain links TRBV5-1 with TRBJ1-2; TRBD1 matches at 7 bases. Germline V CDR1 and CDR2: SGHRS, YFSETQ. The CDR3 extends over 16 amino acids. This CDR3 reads CASSRRAGQTSYGYTF. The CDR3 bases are TGCGCCAGCAGCCGCCGTGCGGGACAGACCTCCTATGGTTACACCTTC.